These 28 T cell receptor beta chains were sequenced from one sample in a study of T cell responses to AZD1222 COVID-19 vaccine (dated by TCRdb to the early 2020s). Library preparation was by the immunoSEQ multiplex PCR assay. This immuneACCESS table, as held by TCRdb, lists in-frame sequences with V and J called but not all clones. Of the missing ones, under half trace to an unresolved V gene in checked studies; the others have no known cause. Recorded for this sample are some 160,000 clones; more than 85% of them occurred a single time. The ten largest clones capture roughly 1% of the sample. What the time point label conveys for this sample: baseline before first vaccination. The material sequenced was peripheral blood, taken on day 0 of AZD1222 vaccination. Source of these receptors: an adult in good health.

The rearrangement uses TRBV5-1 and TRBJ1-6; D is undetermined. Trimming removed 0 bases from V and 8 bases from J, with 9 bases in between. The CDR3 is 14 residues long. Germline V gene data show CDR1 as SGHRS and CDR2 as YFSETQ. As DNA, the CDR3 is TGCGCCAGCAGCTTGGTGACATCAGATTCACCCCTCCACTTT. Its translation: CASSLVTSDSPLHF.

V usage is TRBV19 and J usage is TRBJ1-5; perhaps TRBD1 as D (6 bases). This CDR3 region has 14 residues. The germline CDR1 and CDR2 sequences are LNHDA and SQIVND (reference sequence). The germline V and J ends were trimmed by 6 bases and 3 bases, with 12 bases remaining between them. DNA of the CDR3: TGTGCCAGTAGGCAACAGGGATACAATCAGCCCCAGCATTTT. It yields the protein CASRQQGYNQPQHF.

The J gene is TRBJ2-7, the V gene TRBV2, with D perhaps TRBD1 or TRBD2 (5 bases each). The CDR3 spans 13 residues. Trimming shortened V by 6 bases and J by 5 bases, and 14 bases separated the two germline ends. Germline loops: CDR1 SNHLY, CDR2 FYNNEI. The CDR3 nucleotides are TGTGCCAGCAGGAGGGACGTCCGCAACGAGCAGTACTTC. Translation gives CASRRDVRNEQYF.

The chain uses TRBV28 and TRBJ1-2, with 8 bases that match TRBD1. Trimming removed 1 base from V and 5 bases from J; junction bases left unmatched: 6. This CDR3 is 15 amino acids long. Germline V lookup: CDR1 MDHEN, CDR2 SYDVKM. This chain's CDR3 is CASSLYSGGEYGYTF. Written as DNA, the CDR3 is TGTGCCAGCAGTTTATATTCAGGGGGCGAGTATGGCTACACCTTC.

This chain uses TRBV6-5 with TRBJ2-5, with 9 bases identical to TRBD1. CDR3 length equals 15 residues. Losses at the gene ends were 7 bases for V and 2 bases for J; bases not matched to a gene: 8. Germline V CDR1 and CDR2: MNHEY, SVGAGI. As DNA, the CDR3 is TGTGCCAGCAACTACGGGACAGGGAATCAAGAGACCCAGTACTTC. Translated: CASNYGTGNQETQYF.

The chain has TRBV6-5 and TRBJ1-1, with 7 bases lining up with TRBD1. The CDR3 spans 15 residues. V was pared by 2 bases and J by 1 base, with 4 bases of the junction left unmatched. Germline CDR1 and CDR2: MNHEY and SVGAGI. The CDR3 loop is CASSYTGAPNTEAFF. CDR3 bases: TGTGCCAGCAGTTACACAGGGGCCCCGAACACTGAAGCTTTCTTT.

The CDR3 spells CASNPGWPYEQYF. The CDR3 DNA is TGTGCCAGCAATCCGGGTTGGCCCTACGAGCAGTACTTC. V is TRBV6-5 and J is TRBJ2-7; D is undetermined. Between the trimmed V and J ends, which lost 7 bases and 2 bases, there was a span of 12 bases. Germline V CDR1 and CDR2: MNHEY, SVGAGI. The length of the CDR3 is 13 residues.

This chain connects TRBV4-1 to TRBJ2-2, with D possibly matching TRBD1 (6 bases). This CDR3 has 17 residues. The V and J ends lost 1 base and 5 bases respectively, with 17 bases between them. Germline CDR1 and CDR2: MGHRA and YSYEKL. For the CDR3, the DNA is TGCGCCAGCAGCCAAGGATTAGAGGGGGTGAGGACCGGGGAGCTGTTTTTT. Protein sequence: CASSQGLEGVRTGELFF.

This clone was counted a few times. The chain joins TRBV4-2 to TRBJ2-7; 8 nucleotides align to TRBD1. The junction had 9 bases not matched to a gene; V was cut back by 0 bases and J by 5 bases. CDR1 is LGHNA, CDR2 YNFKEQ, per germline. The CDR3 length is 16 residues. Here the CDR3 reads CASSQEDGQGGHEQYF. The CDR3 DNA reads as TGTGCCAGCAGCCAAGAGGATGGACAGGGTGGCCACGAGCAGTACTTC.

The rearrangement uses TRBV9 and TRBJ2-3, with D perhaps given as TRBD1 or TRBD2 (6 bases each). This CDR3 spans 15 amino acids. Trimming pared 0 bases from V and 6 bases from J, leaving 14 bases between. Germline V CDR1 and CDR2: SGDLS, YYNGEE. The CDR3 DNA reads TGTGCCAGCAGCGTAGGAGTGGGGGGCCCGGATACGCAGTATTTT. This translates into CASSVGVGGPDTQYF.

This clone was detected only once. The chain combines TRBV7-9 with TRBJ2-1, with 11 bases fitting TRBD2. Germline V gives CDR1 SEHNR, CDR2 FQNEAQ (reference sequence). This CDR3 has 17 amino acids. The V gene end was trimmed by 8 bases and the J gene end by 0 bases; junction bases not matched to a gene: 9. The CDR3 nucleotides are TGTGCCAGCGACGAGGCTAGCGGGGGGAGCTCCTACAATGAGCAGTTCTTC. Protein product: CASDEASGGSSYNEQFF.

The chain carries TRBV6-2 or TRBV6-3 and TRBJ2-3; 8 bases fit TRBD2. The CDR3 contains 18 residues. V lost 3 bases, J lost 5 bases, and 16 bases stayed unmatched. CDR1 is MNHEY, CDR2 SVGEGT, per germline. CDR3 protein: CASSYALAGNTPGDTQYF. CDR3 bases: TGTGCCAGCAGTTATGCCCTAGCGGGTAATACCCCCGGAGATACGCAGTATTTT.

This clone was counted only a few times. Other nucleotide sequences in the sample specify the same CDR3. V and J are TRBV6-1 and TRBJ2-7; the D gene is possibly TRBD1 (6 bases). The CDR3 runs to 14 residues. The germline gives CDR1 MNHNS, CDR2 SASEGT. Trimming removed 2 bases from V and 3 bases from J, with 11 bases in between. This CDR3 reads CASSERGHVYEQYF. CDR3 nucleotides: TGTGCCAGCAGTGAAAGGGGACACGTCTACGAGCAGTACTTC.

This chain links TRBV11-3 with TRBJ1-1; D gene ambiguous. CDR3 length: 13 amino acids. V was trimmed by 2 bases and J by 1 base, leaving 5 bases between them. Germline lookup yields CDR1 SGHNT and CDR2 YENEEA. CDR3 in amino acids: CASSLFGNTEAFF. CDR3 coding DNA: TGTGCCAGCAGCTTATTTGGGAACACTGAAGCTTTCTTT.

CDR3 residues: CASSIAGAGSGEAFF. DNA for the CDR3: TGTGCCAGTAGTATAGCGGGAGCAGGGTCTGGTGAAGCTTTCTTT. The chain employs TRBV19 and TRBJ1-1; the D gene is possibly TRBD1 (5 bases). The CDR3 consists of 15 residues. CDR1 is LNHDA, CDR2 SQIVND, per germline (reference sequence). V dropped 1 base and J dropped 7 bases, with 16 bases sitting between them.

V gene TRBV5-1 combines with J gene TRBJ1-2; D may be TRBD1 (5 bases). CDR3 length: 15 residues. Per germline, CDR1 SGHRS and CDR2 YFSETQ. Trimming removed 4 bases from V and 6 bases from J, with 19 bases in between. The CDR3 sequence is CASSPRDEGRDGYTF. In DNA form, the CDR3 reads TGCGCCAGCAGCCCCCGAGACGAGGGGAGGGATGGCTACACCTTC.

The CDR3 DNA reads as TGTGCCAGCTCACCCGAGGGACAGGGCTCCTACGAGCAGTACTTC. It is translated as CASSPEGQGSYEQYF. The chain employs TRBV18 and TRBJ2-7; 9 bases fit TRBD1. CDR1 KGHSH and CDR2 LQKENI come from the germline V gene. Trimming at V came to 3 bases and at J to 0 bases, leaving 3 bases not matched to a gene. The CDR3 has 15 residues.

The rearrangement joins TRBV6-5 to TRBJ1-6; 10 nucleotides agree with TRBD1. The CDR3 has 14 amino acids. Germline V gene lookup returns CDR1 MNHEY and CDR2 SVGAGI. V shed 9 bases and J 7 bases; nucleotides not matched to a gene: 6. This CDR3 reads CASLPGQGNSPLHF. CDR3 DNA: TGTGCCAGTCTACCGGGACAGGGGAATTCACCCCTCCACTTT.

The chain recombines TRBV6-2 or TRBV6-3 with TRBJ2-1, with 9 bases fitting TRBD1. The CDR3 extends over 15 amino acids. Trimming at V came to 5 bases and at J to 3 bases, leaving 5 bases not matched to a gene. Looked up from germline, CDR1 is MNHEY and CDR2 is SVGEGT. The CDR3 region is CASSTTGGGYNEQFF. CDR3 DNA: TGTGCCAGCAGTACGACAGGGGGTGGCTACAATGAGCAGTTCTTC.

The rearrangement links TRBV19 to TRBJ2-5; D gene unclear. The CDR3 extends over 13 amino acids. CDR1 is LNHDA and CDR2 is SQIVND in the germline V gene (reference sequence). The V and J ends lost 6 bases and 3 bases respectively, with 11 bases between them. The chain's CDR3 is CASSGFQKETQYF. The CDR3 DNA reads as TGTGCCAGTAGCGGATTTCAAAAAGAGACCCAGTACTTC. Full variable domain (rest looked up from reference TRBV19 and TRBJ2-5): DGGITQSPKYLFRKEGQNVTLSCEQNLNHDAMYWYRQDPGQGLRLIYYSQIVNDFQKGDIAEGYSVSREKKESFPLTVTSAQKNPTAFYLCASSGFQKETQYFGPGTRLLVL.

The chain couples TRBV6-5 to TRBJ1-2, with 7 bases that match TRBD1. Germline V gene data show CDR1 as MNHEY and CDR2 as SVGAGI. The CDR3 loop spans 15 amino acids. V lost 4 bases, J lost 0 bases, and 5 bases stayed unmatched. The CDR3 spells CASSSQTGTNYGYTF. CDR3 in DNA: TGTGCCAGCAGTTCTCAGACAGGGACTAACTATGGCTACACCTTC.

The chain recombines TRBV11-2 with TRBJ1-1; TRBD1 matches 7 bases. The V gene end was trimmed by 0 bases and the J gene end by 1 base; junction bases not matched to a gene: 2. The germline V gene encodes CDR1 SGHAT and CDR2 FQNNGV. The CDR3 spans 15 residues. CDR3 nucleotide sequence: TGTGCCAGCAGCTTAGAAAGGGGGCCGAACACTGAAGCTTTCTTT. It yields the protein CASSLERGPNTEAFF.

The rearrangement joins TRBV10-3 to TRBJ1-5, with D unclear. In germline, CDR1 is ENHRY, CDR2 SYGVKD. CDR3 length equals 15 residues. V was trimmed by 5 bases and J by 1 base, leaving 12 bases between them. The CDR3 DNA reads as TGTGCCATCAGTCCCTTTACGGGGAGCAATCAGCCCCAGCATTTT. Amino acids: CAISPFTGSNQPQHF.

The chain links TRBV2 to TRBJ1-2; 11 nucleotides match TRBD1. V was pared by 2 bases and J by 7 bases, with 6 bases of the junction left unmatched. Germline V gene data show CDR1 as SNHLY and CDR2 as FYNNEI. The CDR3 totals 15 residues. The CDR3 loop is CASSEISGTGGGYTF. The CDR3 DNA follows: TGTGCCAGCAGTGAAATCTCCGGGACAGGGGGTGGCTACACCTTC.

The chain recombines TRBV30 with TRBJ2-2, with 9 bases that match TRBD1. V lost 2 bases, J lost 6 bases, and 7 bases stayed unmatched. Germline V gives CDR1 GTSNPN, CDR2 SVGIG (reference sequence). CDR3 length equals 15 residues. The CDR3 here is CAWSPPGQGSGELFF. The DNA for the CDR3 is TGTGCCTGGAGTCCTCCCGGACAGGGGTCCGGGGAGCTGTTTTTT.

The V gene is TRBV27, the J gene TRBJ2-3; D not certain. Trimming shortened V by 6 bases and J by 0 bases, and 10 bases separated the two germline ends. CDR1 MNHEY and CDR2 SMNVEV come from the germline V gene (reference sequence). CDR3 length: 14 residues. The CDR3 DNA follows: TGTGCCAGCAGGGCGGAAATGAGCACAGATACGCAGTATTTT. Amino acids: CASRAEMSTDTQYF.

A single count supports this clone. CDR3 residues: CASSLKVSGDSRFVAQHF. CDR3 coding DNA: TGTGCCAGCAGTTTAAAGGTCTCGGGGGACAGCCGATTCGTGGCCCAGCATTTT. J is TRBJ1-5 and V is TRBV28, with TRBD1 identical over 7 bases. Losses at the gene ends were 2 bases for V and 11 bases for J; bases not matched to a gene: 21. The CDR3 is 18 residues long. The germline V gene has CDR1 MDHEN and CDR2 SYDVKM.

The chain couples TRBV5-1 to TRBJ1-3, with no clear D. Germline CDR1 and CDR2: SGHRS and YFSETQ. CDR3 length: 13 residues. V was trimmed by 3 bases and J by 2 bases, leaving 6 bases between them. The CDR3 DNA is TGCGCCAGCAGCTCAGACCCTGGAAACACCATATATTTT. The encoded protein is CASSSDPGNTIYF.